This T cell receptor beta chain derives from a study of shared clonotypes between healthy human individuals. The wider study: Samples came from two female and a few male donors aged 18 to 49.

The length of the CDR3 is 15 residues. CDR1 and CDR2 from the germline V gene are SGHRS and YFSETQ. The V segment lost 7 bases and the J segment 7 bases; nucleotides outside the gene matches: 12. Libraries were prepared by immunoSEQ multiplex PCR; TCRdb keeps only in-frame clonotypes and omits some of them. Seen here are some 1,600,000 clones, 95% to 99% observed once, and the top ten hold roughly 0.42%. The V gene is TRBV5-1, the J gene TRBJ2-1, with TRBD2 matching 9 bases. The source of this sequence is a man aged 30 to 39 in good health. Input material: naive CD4+ T cells sorted from blood. Subset noted: CD45RA+ positively selected. CDR3 in amino acids: CASAGAGGPQNEQFF. Here the CDR3 DNA reads TGCGCCAGCGCTGGGGCGGGAGGGCCCCAGAATGAGCAGTTCTTC.